This TCR beta chain was captured in a study of chemoradiotherapy in HPV16-positive cancers. Study-level information: Candidate HPV-specific T-cell clones and common TCR motifs came from functional assays in a couple of HPV16-positive patients. Study-wide results and limits: Candidate HPV-specific clones and E7-related TCR motifs grew in tumor during treatment. In HPV16-positive patients, HPV-responsive T-cell expansion tracked better recurrence-free survival.

Over chemoradiotherapy, repertoires were sampled more than once. The method was immunoSEQ multiplex PCR; TCRdb's version includes in-frame clones alone and lacks a portion of them. The sample lists 20,000 to 25,000 clones; over 85% were seen once. After removal of 1 base from V and 5 bases from J, the junction contained 2 bases not matched to a gene. The CDR3 loop spans 14 amino acids. Germline V gene data show CDR1 as LGHNA and CDR2 as YSLEER. Notes on this clone: The antigen is not known.

The chain is built from TRBV4-3 and TRBJ1-5; 7 nucleotides agree with TRBD1. This TCR was recovered from a human donor with HPV-associated anogenital cancer. The sequencing here drew on blood, taken from a patient who underwent chemoradiotherapy. The CDR3 DNA is TGCGCCAGCAGCCAAGGACAGGGTGATCAGCCCCAGCATTTT. Protein sequence: CASSQGQGDQPQHF.